These 27 T cell receptor beta chains were all obtained from the same sample, sequenced in a study of blood T cell repertoires in COVID-19. Only in-frame clones appear in the TCRdb table, and some are missing; sequencing was by immunoSEQ multiplex PCR. The sample yields under 55,000 clones, over 75% seen once. Specimen: peripheral blood. Receptor source: a human donor in a cohort sampled during active COVID-19.

This clone has just one count. The gene calls are TRBV7-2 and TRBJ2-7; a weak D match, TRBD2 (5 bases). V shed 6 bases and J shed 2 bases, with 17 bases lying between them. There are 15 residues in the CDR3. Germline V gives CDR1 SGHTA, CDR2 FQGNSA. The DNA of the CDR3 is TGTGCCAGCAGTCAAAGCCTGGACTTTACCTACGAGCAGTACTTC. Protein: CASSQSLDFTYEQYF.

This clone appeared a few times. The chain employs TRBV19 and TRBJ1-5, with TRBD1 matching over 9 bases. The CDR3 covers 18 residues. J lost 0 bases, V lost 8 bases, and 14 bases had no gene match. Germline values: CDR1 LNHDA, CDR2 SQIVND (reference sequence). The CDR3 sequence is CASYSGTGFRISNQPQHF. CDR3 DNA: TGTGCCAGTTACTCCGGGACAGGGTTTCGAATTAGCAATCAGCCCCAGCATTTT.

The rearrangement uses TRBV7-2 and TRBJ2-3; a possible D gene is TRBD1 (7 bases). Germline V gene lookup returns CDR1 SGHTA and CDR2 FQGNSA. V lost 4 bases and J 3 bases, leaving 17 bases between the germline ends. The CDR3 runs 16 residues. The CDR3 reads CASSSQGGVPTDTQYF. The CDR3 DNA sequence: TGTGCCAGCAGCTCTCAGGGGGGTGTCCCTACAGATACGCAGTATTTT.

The chain carries TRBV18 and TRBJ2-5; TRBD2 matches 14 bases. V dropped 3 bases and J dropped 5; count of bases not matched to a gene: 5. This CDR3 spans 16 amino acids. Germline V lookup: CDR1 KGHSH, CDR2 LQKENI. The CDR3 sequence is CASSPRLAGGHETQYF. CDR3 nucleotides: TGTGCCAGCTCACCGAGACTAGCGGGAGGGCACGAGACCCAGTACTTC. Full variable domain (outside the CDR3, taken from reference TRBV18 and TRBJ2-5): NAGVMQNPRHLVRRRGQEARLRCSPMKGHSHVYWYRQLPEEGLKFMVYLQKENIIDESGMPKERFSAEFPKEGPSILRIQQVVRGDSAAYFCASSPRLAGGHETQYFGPGTRLLVL.

The V and J genes are TRBV28 and TRBJ1-3; D ambiguous. The ends were cut back, 5 bases at V and 3 bases at J, with 14 bases in the middle. The CDR3 extends over 15 amino acids. Germline V lookup: CDR1 MDHEN, CDR2 SYDVKM. CDR3 region: CASSTLGGLGNTIYF. CDR3 DNA sequence: TGTGCCAGCAGTACACTCGGCGGTCTTGGAAACACCATATATTTT.

This chain joins TRBV5-8 and TRBJ1-4; possible D gene TRBD1, 5 bases. The CDR3 loop spans 14 amino acids. CDR1 SGHTS and CDR2 YDEGEE come from the germline V gene. The V and J ends lost 0 bases and 8 bases respectively, with 11 bases between them. The DNA of the CDR3 is TGTGCCAGCAGCTTGGGGCAGGGCAAAGAAAAACTGTTTTTT. Translation: CASSLGQGKEKLFF.

The chain employs TRBV7-2 and TRBJ2-1, with a tentative D call TRBD1 (6 bases). V lost 5 bases, J lost 10 bases, and 15 bases lay in between. CDR1 is SGHTA and CDR2 is FQGNSA in the germline V gene. The length of the CDR3 is 13 residues. CDR3 residues: CASSPLQGREQFF. CDR3 DNA: TGTGCCAGCAGCCCTCTACAGGGACGCGAGCAGTTCTTC.

This clone was detected a few times. This chain links TRBV27 with TRBJ1-6; no reliable D call. V gave up 4 bases and J gave up 6 bases, with 16 bases separating them. The CDR3 runs to 16 residues. Germline V gene data show CDR1 as MNHEY and CDR2 as SMNVEV (reference sequence). For the CDR3, the DNA is TGTGCCAGCAGTTCAACCCTAGGAGAGTTTAATTCACCCCTCCACTTT. Its translation is CASSSTLGEFNSPLHF.

This chain links TRBV7-3 with TRBJ2-3, with D possibly being TRBD1 (5 bases). The germline V and J ends were trimmed by 2 bases and 2 bases, with 11 bases remaining between them. From germline, CDR1 is SGHTA and CDR2 FQGTGA. The CDR3 runs 15 residues. The CDR3 nucleotides are TGTGCCAGCAGCTTACAGGGATCGGCCACAGATACGCAGTATTTT. Translation: CASSLQGSATDTQYF.

The J gene is TRBJ1-1, the V gene TRBV6-1; D may be TRBD1 (6 bases). The germline CDR1 and CDR2 sequences are MNHNS and SASEGT. V shed 4 bases and J shed 1 base, with 19 bases lying between them. The CDR3 extends over 17 amino acids. The CDR3 coding sequence is TGTGCCAGCAGTGGAGGGGGTCTCGGTTCTTGGAACACTGAAGCTTTCTTT. It specifies CASSGGGLGSWNTEAFF.

V and J are TRBV28 and TRBJ2-5, with D tentatively TRBD2 (8 bases). Per germline, CDR1 MDHEN and CDR2 SYDVKM. The CDR3 covers 17 residues. The V end lost 7 bases, the J end lost 3 bases, and 24 bases lay between the germline ends. This CDR3 reads CASTNPEGGGTEETQYF. CDR3 nucleotide sequence: TGTGCCAGCACTAACCCAGAGGGCGGGGGGACAGAAGAGACCCAGTACTTC.

The chain carries TRBV3-1 (or the pseudogene TRBV3-2) and TRBJ2-2; 11 bases are a match to TRBD2. Germline trimming cut 4 bases from V and 6 bases from J; bases unmatched to any gene: 7. Germline CDR1 reads LGHDT; CDR2 reads YNNKEL (reference sequence). This CDR3 region has 16 residues. CDR3 amino acids: CASSPQASGGPGELFF. CDR3 DNA sequence: TGTGCCAGCAGCCCTCAGGCTAGCGGGGGGCCCGGGGAGCTGTTTTTT.

The chain recombines TRBV30 with TRBJ1-1, with D hard to call. The germline V gene encodes CDR1 GTSNPN and CDR2 SVGIG (reference sequence). V shed 4 bases and J shed 3 bases, with 12 bases lying between them. The CDR3 length is 13 residues. The DNA for the CDR3 is TGTGCCTGGACCCTAACAGACCACACTGAAGCTTTCTTT. Translated, it gives CAWTLTDHTEAFF.

This clone was counted once. The V gene is TRBV4-1, the J gene TRBJ1-1; D might be TRBD1 (6 bases). CDR3 length: 11 residues. Germline CDR1 reads MGHRA; CDR2 reads YSYEKL. V was trimmed by 6 bases and J by 8 bases, leaving 10 bases between them. The CDR3 DNA reads as TGCGCCAGCAGTCATAGGGGGGAAGCTTTCTTT. Amino acids: CASSHRGEAFF.

The chain combines TRBV30 with TRBJ1-2; D might be TRBD1 (6 bases). The germline V gene encodes CDR1 GTSNPN and CDR2 SVGIG (reference sequence). The CDR3 consists of 15 residues. Trimming took 0 bases from V and 0 from J, leaving 11 bases between them. Written as DNA, the CDR3 is TGTGCCTGGAGTGTACAACAGGGAGCTAACTATGGCTACACCTTC. It encodes CAWSVQQGANYGYTF.

This clone appeared a single time. This CDR3 reads CASSLKQGLGYNEQFF. The CDR3 coding sequence is TGTGCCAGCAGCCTCAAGCAGGGCCTAGGTTACAATGAGCAGTTCTTC. The genes are TRBV9 and TRBJ2-1; D possibly corresponds to TRBD1 (5 bases). The germline V gene has CDR1 SGDLS and CDR2 YYNGEE. V lost 4 bases to trimming and J lost 4 bases, with 18 bases between them. The CDR3 contains 16 residues.

The CDR3 spells CASSLYRDHYGYTF. In nucleotides, the CDR3 is TGTGCCAGCAGCTTGTACAGAGACCACTATGGCTACACCTTC. The rearrangement links TRBV5-4 to TRBJ1-2; D is unresolved. From germline, CDR1 is SGHNT and CDR2 YYREEE (reference sequence). This CDR3 is 14 amino acids long. V was trimmed by 1 base and J by 3 bases, leaving 10 bases between them.

V and J are TRBV18 and TRBJ1-1; D possibly corresponds to TRBD1 (5 bases). V shed 1 base and J shed 8 bases, with 17 bases lying between them. CDR1 and CDR2 (germline): KGHSH, LQKENI. This CDR3 is 15 amino acids long. The CDR3 sequence is CASSPLNRPKYEAFF. The DNA for the CDR3 is TGTGCCAGCTCACCACTTAACAGGCCGAAATACGAAGCTTTCTTT.

The chain links TRBV20-1 to TRBJ1-1; the match to TRBD1 covers 7 bases. Looked up from germline, CDR1 is DFQATT and CDR2 is SNEGSKA (reference sequence). The V and J ends lost 3 bases and 11 bases, in that order; junction bases with no gene match: 18. The CDR3 is 15 amino acids. Written as DNA, the CDR3 is TGCAGTGCTAGTGACCTCTCCGGGACAGAGTACGGGGCTTTCTTT. Translated: CSASDLSGTEYGAFF.

This chain uses TRBV7-9 with TRBJ1-2; 9 nucleotides match TRBD1. The germline V gene encodes CDR1 SEHNR and CDR2 FQNEAQ (reference sequence). The CDR3 runs 15 residues. V lost 8 bases, J lost 7 bases, and 14 bases stayed unmatched. Here the CDR3 reads CASLTVRTGVSGYTF. The CDR3 DNA follows: TGTGCCAGCCTAACCGTCCGGACAGGGGTTTCTGGCTACACCTTC.

The chain joins TRBV9 to TRBJ2-6; TRBD1 agrees at 8 bases. The germline gives CDR1 SGDLS, CDR2 YYNGEE. Trimming removed 0 bases from V and 1 base from J; junction bases left unmatched: 0. This CDR3 spans 16 amino acids. The CDR3 sequence is CASSVGDRSGANVLTF. Here the CDR3 DNA reads TGTGCCAGCAGCGTAGGGGACAGGTCTGGGGCCAACGTCCTGACTTTC.

The chain recombines TRBV6-5 with TRBJ2-7; the match to TRBD2 covers 7 bases. The CDR3 runs to 14 residues. In germline, CDR1 is MNHEY, CDR2 SVGAGI. V was pared by 0 bases and J by 6 bases, with 5 bases of the junction left unmatched. Here the CDR3 reads CASSYSAGDGEQYF. Written as DNA, the CDR3 is TGTGCCAGCAGTTACTCCGCGGGAGATGGCGAGCAGTACTTC.

The chain uses TRBV28 and TRBJ2-1; 7 positions match TRBD2. The germline CDR1 and CDR2 sequences are MDHEN and SYDVKM. This CDR3 contains 12 residues. V was clipped by 3 bases and J by 15 bases; unmatched bases: 8. The CDR3 is CASSFRIGEGFF. As DNA, the CDR3 is TGTGCCAGCAGTTTTCGGATAGGGGAGGGGTTCTTC.

This clone occurred a few times. The rearrangement uses TRBV6-5 and TRBJ1-4, with 11 positions matching TRBD1. V was clipped by 5 bases and J by 3 bases; unmatched bases: 2. CDR3 length equals 15 residues. Germline CDR1 reads MNHEY; CDR2 reads SVGAGI. CDR3 in DNA: TGTGCCAGCAGTAGGACAGGGGGCCCTAATGAAAAACTGTTTTTT. Its protein is CASSRTGGPNEKLFF.

The chain links TRBV14 to TRBJ1-1, with D unresolved. The CDR3 is 14 amino acids. Trimming took off 3 bases at V and 4 bases at J, with 12 bases between the two ends. CDR1 SGHDN and CDR2 FVKESK come from the germline V gene. The CDR3 sequence: CASSHNNRGTEAFF. DNA for the CDR3: TGTGCCAGCAGCCATAATAATCGGGGCACTGAAGCTTTCTTT.

In DNA, the CDR3 is TGTGCCAGCAGCTTAGTCGGACACTTGAATCGGGGGAACGGCTACACCTTC. Protein product: CASSLVGHLNRGNGYTF. J is TRBJ1-2 and V is TRBV7-2; TRBD1 is a possible D gene (5 bases). CDR3 length equals 17 residues. Germline CDR1 and CDR2: SGHTA and FQGNSA. V shed 1 base and J shed 8 bases, with 23 bases lying between them.

V gene TRBV10-1 combines with J gene TRBJ1-1; 7 bases are a match to TRBD1. This CDR3 has 14 amino acids. CDR1 is WNHNN and CDR2 is SYGVQD in the germline V gene (reference sequence). Trimming at V came to 6 bases and at J to 4 bases, leaving 8 bases not matched to a gene. Here the CDR3 reads CASSTNRGGTEAFF. CDR3 sequence (DNA): TGCGCCAGCAGCACAAACAGGGGAGGCACTGAAGCTTTCTTT.